This T cell receptor (beta chain) was documented in a study of T cell responses to AZD1222 COVID-19 vaccine. Study findings and constraints: Just six AZD1222 recipients were seropositive at baseline. Per reports, nearly half of all spike-specific TCRs target regions that are unmutated in variants. Repertoires were obtained only post-peak T cell response.

This CDR3 is 12 amino acids long. V lost 4 bases and J lost 9, with 10 bases in between. CDR1 and CDR2 (germline): MNHEY, SVGEGT. Pooled in the analysis were second doses at about 4 or about 12 weeks. A note on this clone: The antigen remains undetermined.

The table came from immunoSEQ multiplex PCR; TCRdb's copy has only in-frame clones and leaves some out. The sample has nearly 110,000 clones; around 90% are singletons. The chain has TRBV6-2 or TRBV6-3 and TRBJ1-5, with D possibly matching TRBD1 (6 bases). The sequence was obtained from an adult who received the AZD1222 COVID-19 vaccine. Material: peripheral blood, obtained 28 days after the second AZD1222 dose. CDR3 bases: TGTGCCAGCAGTTCCCAGGGGCGGCCCCAGCATTTT. This codes for CASSSQGRPQHF.